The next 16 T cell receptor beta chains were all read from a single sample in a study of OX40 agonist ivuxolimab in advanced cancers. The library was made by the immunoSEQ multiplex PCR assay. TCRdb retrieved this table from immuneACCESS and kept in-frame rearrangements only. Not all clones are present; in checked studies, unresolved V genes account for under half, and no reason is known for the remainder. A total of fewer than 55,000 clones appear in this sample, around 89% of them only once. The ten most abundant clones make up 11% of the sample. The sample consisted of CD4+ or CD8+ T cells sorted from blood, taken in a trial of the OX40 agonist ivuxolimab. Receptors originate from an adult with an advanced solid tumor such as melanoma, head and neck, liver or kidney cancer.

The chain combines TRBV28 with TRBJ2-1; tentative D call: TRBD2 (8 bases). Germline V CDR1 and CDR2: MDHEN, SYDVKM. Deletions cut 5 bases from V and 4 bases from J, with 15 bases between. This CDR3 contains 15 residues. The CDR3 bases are TGTGCCAGCAGTCCGGGAGGGGGCCAGTACAATGAGCAGTTCTTC. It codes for CASSPGGGQYNEQFF.

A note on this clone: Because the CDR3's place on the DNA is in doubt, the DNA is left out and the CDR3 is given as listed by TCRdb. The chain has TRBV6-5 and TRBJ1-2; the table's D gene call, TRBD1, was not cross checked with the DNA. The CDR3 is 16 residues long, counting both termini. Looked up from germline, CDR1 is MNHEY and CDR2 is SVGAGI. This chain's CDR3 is CASSSSTGIRDYGYTF.

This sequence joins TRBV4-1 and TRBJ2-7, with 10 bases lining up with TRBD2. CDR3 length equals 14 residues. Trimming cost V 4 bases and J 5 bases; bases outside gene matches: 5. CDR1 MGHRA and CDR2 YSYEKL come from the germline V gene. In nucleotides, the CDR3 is TGCGCCAGCAGCCTTCTAGCGGGAGCTAACGAGCAGTACTTC. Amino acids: CASSLLAGANEQYF.

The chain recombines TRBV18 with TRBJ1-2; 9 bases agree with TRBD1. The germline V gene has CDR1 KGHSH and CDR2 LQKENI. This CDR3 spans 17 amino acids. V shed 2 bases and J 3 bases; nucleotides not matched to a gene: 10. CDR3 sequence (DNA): TGTGCCAGCTCACCAGACACTCCGGGACAGGGAGACTATGGCTACACCTTC. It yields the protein CASSPDTPGQGDYGYTF.

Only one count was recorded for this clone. CDR3 nucleotides: TGTGCCAGCAGCTTAGGTATCGGGACAGGGGTTGCTGGGGCCAACGTCCTGACTTTC. It yields the protein CASSLGIGTGVAGANVLTF. The chain combines TRBV7-9 with TRBJ2-6, with TRBD1 matching over 10 bases. The V gene's germline CDR1 is SEHNR and CDR2 FQNEAQ (reference sequence). Unmatched junction bases numbered 8, after V lost 1 base and J lost 2 bases. This CDR3 has 19 amino acids.

CDR3 protein: CASSLGTATGYTF. In DNA, the CDR3 is TGTGCCAGCAGTTTGGGGACAGCGACTGGCTACACCTTC. V and J are TRBV28 and TRBJ1-2, with 7 bases identical to TRBD1. V trimming: 3 bases; J trimming: 7 bases; junction bases outside the gene matches: 5. CDR1 is MDHEN, CDR2 SYDVKM, per germline. This CDR3 spans 13 amino acids.

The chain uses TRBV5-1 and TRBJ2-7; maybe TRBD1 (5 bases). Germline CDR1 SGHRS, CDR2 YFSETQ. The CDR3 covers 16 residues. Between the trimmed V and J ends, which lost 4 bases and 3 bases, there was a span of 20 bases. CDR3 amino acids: CASSQKYNSDSYEQYF. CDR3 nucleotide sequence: TGCGCCAGCAGCCAAAAATATAATTCCGACAGCTACGAGCAGTACTTC. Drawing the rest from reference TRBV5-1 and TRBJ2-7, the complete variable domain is KAGVTQTPRYLIKTRGQQVTLSCSPISGHRSVSWYQQTPGQGLQFLFEYFSETQRNKGNFPGRFSGRQFSNSRSEMNVSTLELGDSALYLCASSQKYNSDSYEQYFGPGTRLTVT.

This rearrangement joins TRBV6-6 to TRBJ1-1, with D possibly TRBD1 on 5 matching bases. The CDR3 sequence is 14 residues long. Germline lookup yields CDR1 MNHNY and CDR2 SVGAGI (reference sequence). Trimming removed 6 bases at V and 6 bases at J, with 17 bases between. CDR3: CASRQRQQRAEAFF. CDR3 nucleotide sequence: TGTGCCAGCAGACAGAGACAGCAGAGGGCTGAAGCTTTCTTT.

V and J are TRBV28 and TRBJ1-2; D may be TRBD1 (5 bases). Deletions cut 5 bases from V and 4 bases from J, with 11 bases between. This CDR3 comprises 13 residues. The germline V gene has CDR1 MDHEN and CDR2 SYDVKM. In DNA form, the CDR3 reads TGTGCCAGCAGTCTCGGGGGATTCTATGGCTACACCTTC. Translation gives CASSLGGFYGYTF.

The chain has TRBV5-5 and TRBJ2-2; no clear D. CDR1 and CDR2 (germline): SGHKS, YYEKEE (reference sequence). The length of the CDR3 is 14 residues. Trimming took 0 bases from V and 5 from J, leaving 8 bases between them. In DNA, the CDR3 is TGTGCCAGCAGCTTGGCTTTGAGGACCGGGGAGCTGTTTTTT. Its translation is CASSLALRTGELFF.

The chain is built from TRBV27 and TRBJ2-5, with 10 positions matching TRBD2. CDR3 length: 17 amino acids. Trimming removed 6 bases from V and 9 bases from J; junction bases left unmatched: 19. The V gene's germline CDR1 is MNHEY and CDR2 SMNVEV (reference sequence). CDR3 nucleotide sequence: TGTGCCAGCAGAGACATGCGACTAGCGGGTCCCCCAAGGGCCCAGTACTTC. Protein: CASRDMRLAGPPRAQYF.

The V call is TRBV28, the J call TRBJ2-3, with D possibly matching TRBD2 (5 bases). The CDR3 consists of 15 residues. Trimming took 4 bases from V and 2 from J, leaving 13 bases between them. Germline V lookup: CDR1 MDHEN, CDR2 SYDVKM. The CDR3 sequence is CASSYSALNTDTQYF. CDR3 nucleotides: TGTGCCAGCAGTTATAGCGCCTTGAACACAGATACGCAGTATTTT.

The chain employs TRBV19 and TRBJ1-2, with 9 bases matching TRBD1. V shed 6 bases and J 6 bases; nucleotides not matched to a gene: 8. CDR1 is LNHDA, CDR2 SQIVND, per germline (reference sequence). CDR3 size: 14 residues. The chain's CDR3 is CASSHPGQGNGYTF. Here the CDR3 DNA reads TGTGCCAGTAGCCATCCGGGACAGGGCAATGGCTACACCTTC.

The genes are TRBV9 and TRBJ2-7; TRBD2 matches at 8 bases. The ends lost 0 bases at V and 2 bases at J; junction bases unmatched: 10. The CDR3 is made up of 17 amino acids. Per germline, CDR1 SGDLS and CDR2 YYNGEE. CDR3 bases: TGTGCCAGCAGCGTAGTCGGGCGGCGGGAGGTGACCTACGAGCAGTACTTC. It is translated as CASSVVGRREVTYEQYF.

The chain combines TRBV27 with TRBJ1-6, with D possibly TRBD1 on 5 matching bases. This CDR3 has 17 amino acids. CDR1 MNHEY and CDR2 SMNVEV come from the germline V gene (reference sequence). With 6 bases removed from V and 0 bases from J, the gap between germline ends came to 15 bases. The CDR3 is CASRVSGRSSYNSPLHF. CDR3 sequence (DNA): TGTGCCAGCAGGGTGTCGGGGCGGAGCTCCTATAATTCACCCCTCCACTTT.

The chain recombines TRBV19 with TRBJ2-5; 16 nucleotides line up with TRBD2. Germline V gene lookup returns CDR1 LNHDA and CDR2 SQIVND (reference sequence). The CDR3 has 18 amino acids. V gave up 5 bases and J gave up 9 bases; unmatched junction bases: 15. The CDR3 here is CASSPGTSGGAPGESQYF. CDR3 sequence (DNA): TGTGCCAGTAGTCCCGGGACTAGCGGGGGGGCACCCGGAGAATCCCAGTACTTC.